The rows below give T cell receptor beta chains drawn from one sample of a study of blood T cells in healthy people across ages. TCRdb fed the 5' RACE reads into MiXCR, producing one record per CDR3 protein. The sample lists some 900,000 distinct CDR3 sequences, approximately 49% occurring once. Sequences were obtained from blood. These receptor sequences come from a man aged 25-45 years in good health. Each CDR3 is given with its conserved first and last residue. A D gene is named only where the DNA matches it firmly. Clone size is given for some rows only: seen once, a few or many times, or a class if the clone is expanded.

d_gene	j_gene	v_gene	abundance	CDR3nt	CDR3aa
TRBD1	TRBJ1-2	TRBV6-1	NA	TGTGCCAGCAGTGCGGACAGGGGGCCAATGAGCTATGGCTACACCTTC	CASSADRGPMSYGYTF
NA	TRBJ1-5	TRBV10-3	NA	TGTGCCATCAGTACCGGAAGACAGAATCAGCCCCAGCATTTT	CAISTGRQNQPQHF
NA	TRBJ2-3	TRBV11-2	few	TGTGCCAGCAGCTTAGAACTAGTAAAGACAGATACGCAGTATTTT	CASSLELVKTDTQYF
NA	TRBJ2-7	TRBV29-1	few	TGCAGCGTTGGGGTTCAGGGGTCTGCGAACGAGCAGTACTTC	CSVGVQGSANEQYF
TRBD2	TRBJ2-1	TRBV7-2	NA	TGTGCCAGCAGCCCCACGCCGGGACTAGCTGGCCGAAATGAGCAGTTCTTC	CASSPTPGLAGRNEQFF
NA	TRBJ2-7	TRBV20-1	NA	TGCAGTGCTAGAGATCACCGGGGATCGTCCTACGAGCAGTACTTC	CSARDHRGSSYEQYF
NA	TRBJ2-7	TRBV4-1	few	TGCGCCAGCAGCCAAGATAGGAGTCAGGGGTCCCCCTACGAGCAGTACTTC	CASSQDRSQGSPYEQYF
TRBD2	TRBJ2-5	TRBV6-2/TRBV6-3	NA	TGTGCCAGCAGACGACTAGCGGGGGCCCGCAGAAAAGAGACCCAGTACTTC	CASRRLAGARRKETQYF
NA	TRBJ1-1	TRBV7-9	many	TGTGCCAGCAGCTTAGCGCTGAACACTGAAGCTTTCTTT	CASSLALNTEAFF
TRBD1	TRBJ1-1	TRBV27	NA	TGTGCCAGCAGTCCCAGACAGGGGGCATCGAACACTGAAGCTTTCTTT	CASSPRQGASNTEAFF
TRBD1	TRBJ2-5	TRBV7-2	NA	TGTGCCAGCATCGCCGGGACAGGGGGCGCCCAAGAGACCCAGTACTTC	CASIAGTGGAQETQYF
TRBD1	TRBJ1-2	TRBV20-1	NA	TGCAGTGCTAGAGAGGTTCTAGGACAGGGTGCTCGTGGCTACACCTTC	CSAREVLGQGARGYTF
TRBD1	TRBJ1-1	TRBV29-1	few	TGCAGCGTTCCCCCAGTCCCTACAGGGGCGCCGAACACTGAAGCTTTCTTT	CSVPPVPTGAPNTEAFF
NA	TRBJ2-5	TRBV10-3	many	TGTGCCATCAGTGCTGGGGGTGGTCAAGAGACCCAGTACTTC	CAISAGGGQETQYF
NA	TRBJ2-2	TRBV7-2	NA	TGTGCCAGCAGCTTCGCTTCGTCAGTCTCATCCGGGGAGCTGTTTTTT	CASSFASSVSSGELFF
NA	TRBJ1-4	TRBV7-9	NA	TGTGCCAGCAGCATACCCCTAGGGGCCCCCGGTGAAAAACTGTTTTTT	CASSIPLGAPGEKLFF
TRBD2	TRBJ2-7	TRBV29-1	NA	TGCAGCGTTCGACTAGCGGGGGGGCGCGAGCAGTACTTC	CSVRLAGGREQYF
NA	TRBJ1-4	TRBV7-2	NA	TGTGCCAGCAGCTCGCGACGGGGGAGGGAAAAACTGTTTTTT	CASSSRRGREKLFF
NA	TRBJ2-1	TRBV18	NA	TGTGCCAGCTCAGTCGGGACAACCTCCTACAATGAGCAGTTCTTC	CASSVGTTSYNEQFF
NA	TRBJ2-5	TRBV6-6	NA	TGTGCCAGCAGTTACGTAATCCCGCAAGAGACCCAGTACTTC	CASSYVIPQETQYF
NA	TRBJ2-5	TRBV3-1	once	TGTGCCAGCAGTCTAATCGGGGGTGTGAGGGAGACCCAGTACTTC	CASSLIGGVRETQYF
NA	TRBJ2-7	TRBV11-2	NA	TGTGCCAGCAGTTACGGGGTTGGAGGAAAGCGAGTAGCCTACGAGCAGTACTTC	CASSYGVGGKRVAYEQYF
NA	TRBJ2-5	TRBV20-1	once	TGCAGTGCTAGTGCCCGGGGGGAGACCCAGTACTTC	CSASARGETQYF
NA	TRBJ1-5	TRBV12-3/TRBV12-4	NA	TGTGCCAGCAGTTGGGCGAGCAATCAGCCCCAGCATTTT	CASSWASNQPQHF
NA	TRBJ2-5	TRBV10-3	few	TGTGCCAGCGCCACGGTGCAAGAGACCCAGTACTTC	CASATVQETQYF
NA	TRBJ2-5	TRBV11-2	few	TGTGCCAGCAGCTTAGATTCTGAAGAGACCCAGTACTTC	CASSLDSEETQYF
NA	TRBJ2-3	TRBV7-8	few	TGTGCCAGCAGCTTACAGGGTGTCGCAGATACGCAGTATTTT	CASSLQGVADTQYF
TRBD1	TRBJ2-2	TRBV4-2	NA	TGTGCCAGCAGCCTCATAAATTTGGCGGGACAGGGAACCGGGGAGCTGTTTTTT	CASSLINLAGQGTGELFF
TRBD1	TRBJ2-1	TRBV3-1	NA	TGTGCCAGCAGCCAAGGGACAGGGGGCAACTATGAGCAGTTCTTC	CASSQGTGGNYEQFF
TRBD2	TRBJ2-7	TRBV3-1	NA	TGTGCCAGCAGCCAACGCACTTTAGCGGGGGGGTACAATGAGCAGTACTTC	CASSQRTLAGGYNEQYF
TRBD2	TRBJ2-1	TRBV4-2	NA	TGTGCCAGCAGCCCCCCCAATAGCGGGTTGGCCCCCAATGAGCAGTTCTTC	CASSPPNSGLAPNEQFF
TRBD1	TRBJ2-3	TRBV27	NA	TGTGCCAGCAGTGTACGAGACAGGGAGAATACGCAGTATTTT	CASSVRDRENTQYF
NA	TRBJ1-2	TRBV7-9	NA	TGTGCCAGCAGCTTAATCCGCTCGGGCTACACCTTC	CASSLIRSGYTF
TRBD1	TRBJ2-5	TRBV7-9	NA	TGTGCCAGCAGCGTAGCGACAGGGGTGGAGACCCAGTACTTC	CASSVATGVETQYF
TRBD2	TRBJ2-1	TRBV6-4	many	TGTGCCAGCAGTCAAAACCTAGCGGACTCCTACAATGAGCAGTTCTTC	CASSQNLADSYNEQFF
NA	TRBJ2-7	TRBV15	NA	TGTGCCACCAGCCCCCAGGGCCGCGAGCAGTACTTC	CATSPQGREQYF
NA	TRBJ2-2	TRBV2	NA	TGTGCCAGCAGTAAGGGGGAGCTGTTTTTT	CASSKGELFF
NA	TRBJ2-3	TRBV7-2	many	TGTGCCAGCAGCTTTGACAGAACAGATACGCAGTATTTT	CASSFDRTDTQYF
NA	TRBJ2-5	TRBV5-1	NA	TGCGCCAGCAGCACCTTCAGCCCGGAGACCCAGTACTTC	CASSTFSPETQYF
TRBD1	TRBJ1-5	TRBV11-3	few	TGTGCCAGCAGCTTAATTCAAGGGCAGGGGGCGGACAATCAGCCCCAGCATTTT	CASSLIQGQGADNQPQHF